Listed below are T cell receptor beta chains from one sample, sequenced in a study of blood T cells in healthy people across ages. TCRdb recomputed calls from the 5' RACE reads with MiXCR, one row per CDR3 protein. The data contain 550,000 to 750,000 distinct CDR3 sequences, under 25% of them singletons. Specimen: blood. The receptor source for this set is a man between 65 and 79 years old in good health. Each CDR3 is given with its conserved first and last residue. D genes are given only for firm matches. Some rows mark clone size as missing; the rest say once, few, many or name a class of expanded clone.

j_call: TRBJ2-1
v_call: TRBV7-2
clone_size: NA
d_call: NA
cdr3_aa: CASSLLAFYNEQLF
cdr3_nt: TGTGCCAGCAGCTTACTAGCTTTTTACAATGAGCAGCTCTTC

j_call: TRBJ2-1
v_call: TRBV2
clone_size: NA
d_call: TRBD1
cdr3_aa: CASKADRGYNEQFF
cdr3_nt: TGTGCCAGCAAGGCGGACAGGGGATACAATGAGCAGTTCTTC

j_call: TRBJ2-1
v_call: TRBV5-1
clone_size: NA
d_call: NA
cdr3_aa: CASSLPQNEQFF
cdr3_nt: TGCGCCAGCAGCTTACCTCAAAATGAGCAGTTCTTC

j_call: TRBJ2-7
v_call: TRBV28
clone_size: NA
d_call: TRBD2
cdr3_aa: CASSLGLSGQAGEQYF
cdr3_nt: TGTGCCAGCAGTTTAGGTCTTAGCGGGCAGGCGGGGGAGCAGTACTTC

j_call: TRBJ2-3
v_call: TRBV7-9
clone_size: many
d_call: TRBD2
cdr3_aa: CASRRGLATDTQYF
cdr3_nt: TGTGCCAGCAGACGGGGACTAGCGACAGATACGCAGTATTTT

j_call: TRBJ1-5
v_call: TRBV5-8
clone_size: few
d_call: NA
cdr3_aa: CATQYRRGVGNQPQHF
cdr3_nt: TGTGCCACCCAGTATCGGAGGGGTGTGGGCAATCAGCCCCAGCATTTT

j_call: TRBJ2-5
v_call: TRBV12-3/TRBV12-4
clone_size: many
d_call: NA
cdr3_aa: CASSFRQSGTQYF
cdr3_nt: TGTGCCAGCAGTTTCAGGCAGTCAGGGACCCAGTACTTC

j_call: TRBJ2-5
v_call: TRBV13
clone_size: NA
d_call: TRBD2
cdr3_aa: CASRREGSQETQYF
cdr3_nt: TGTGCCAGCAGGAGGGAGGGGTCTCAAGAGACCCAGTACTTC

j_call: TRBJ2-5
v_call: TRBV29-1
clone_size: once
d_call: NA
cdr3_aa: CSVGVGGRETQYF
cdr3_nt: TGCAGCGTTGGAGTCGGGGGACGGGAGACCCAGTACTTC

j_call: TRBJ2-1
v_call: TRBV5-1
clone_size: NA
d_call: TRBD2
cdr3_aa: CASSLVAGETYNEQFF
cdr3_nt: TGCGCCAGCAGCTTGGTGGCGGGAGAAACCTACAATGAGCAGTTCTTC

j_call: TRBJ1-3
v_call: TRBV7-6
clone_size: few
d_call: NA
cdr3_aa: CASKTLPDTGNTIYF
cdr3_nt: TGTGCCAGCAAAACCCTCCCGGATACTGGAAACACCATATATTTT

j_call: TRBJ2-7
v_call: TRBV19
clone_size: few
d_call: NA
cdr3_aa: CASSLRATGLYEQYF
cdr3_nt: TGTGCCAGTAGTCTGCGGGCAACAGGTCTCTACGAGCAGTACTTC

j_call: TRBJ2-1
v_call: TRBV11-2
clone_size: NA
d_call: NA
cdr3_aa: CASSLVGQLSYNEQFF
cdr3_nt: TGTGCCAGCAGCTTAGTGGGACAACTCTCCTACAATGAGCAGTTCTTC

j_call: TRBJ2-2
v_call: TRBV11-3
clone_size: NA
d_call: NA
cdr3_aa: CASSLGRQYTGELFF
cdr3_nt: TGTGCCAGCAGCTTAGGGAGACAGTACACCGGGGAGCTGTTTTTT

j_call: TRBJ2-3
v_call: TRBV10-3
clone_size: few
d_call: NA
cdr3_aa: CAISESTNTDTQYF
cdr3_nt: TGTGCCATCAGTGAGTCTACCAACACAGATACGCAGTATTTT

j_call: TRBJ2-7
v_call: TRBV28
clone_size: NA
d_call: TRBD2
cdr3_aa: CASSLGGEYRYEQYF
cdr3_nt: TGTGCCAGCAGTTTGGGGGGGGAGTATCGATACGAGCAGTACTTC

j_call: TRBJ1-5
v_call: TRBV7-2
clone_size: NA
d_call: NA
cdr3_aa: CASSLRGGNQPQHF
cdr3_nt: TGTGCCAGCAGCTTACGGGGGGGCAATCAGCCCCAGCATTTT

j_call: TRBJ2-3
v_call: TRBV20-1
clone_size: few
d_call: NA
cdr3_aa: CSARDRLRGTDTQYF
cdr3_nt: TGCAGTGCTAGAGATCGGTTAAGGGGCACAGATACGCAGTATTTT

j_call: TRBJ1-1
v_call: TRBV27
clone_size: NA
d_call: TRBD1
cdr3_aa: CASSLDRENTEAFF
cdr3_nt: TGTGCCAGCAGCCTAGACAGGGAGAACACTGAAGCTTTCTTT

j_call: TRBJ1-1
v_call: TRBV25-1
clone_size: NA
d_call: NA
cdr3_aa: CASSEALDGNTEAFF
cdr3_nt: TGTGCCAGCAGTGAAGCACTGGACGGGAACACTGAAGCTTTCTTT

j_call: TRBJ2-4
v_call: TRBV6-2/TRBV6-3
clone_size: few
d_call: TRBD2
cdr3_aa: CASSSWGGLNIQYF
cdr3_nt: TGTGCCAGCAGCTCCTGGGGGGGACTGAACATTCAGTACTTC

j_call: TRBJ2-7
v_call: TRBV21-1
clone_size: NA
d_call: NA
cdr3_aa: CASSKALCPGGAYCEPYF
cdr3_nt: TGTGCCAGCAGCAAAGCGCTTTGTCCGGGCGGAGCTTACTGCGAGCCGTACTTC

j_call: TRBJ2-1
v_call: TRBV5-1
clone_size: NA
d_call: TRBD2
cdr3_aa: CASQLLAGGPPEQFF
cdr3_nt: TGCGCCAGCCAACTCCTAGCGGGGGGCCCCCCCGAGCAGTTCTTC

j_call: TRBJ2-5
v_call: TRBV5-1
clone_size: NA
d_call: NA
cdr3_aa: CASSFLAIQETQYF
cdr3_nt: TGCGCCAGCAGCTTCCTAGCGATACAAGAGACCCAGTACTTC

j_call: TRBJ2-3
v_call: TRBV9
clone_size: few
d_call: TRBD1
cdr3_aa: CASSVDHRGTDTQYF
cdr3_nt: TGTGCCAGCAGCGTAGACCACAGGGGGACAGATACGCAGTATTTT

j_call: TRBJ2-2
v_call: TRBV6-2/TRBV6-3
clone_size: NA
d_call: NA
cdr3_aa: CASSYVRRRANTGELFF
cdr3_nt: TGTGCCAGCAGTTACGTGCGTCGACGCGCGAACACCGGGGAGCTGTTTTTT

j_call: TRBJ2-7
v_call: TRBV4-1
clone_size: NA
d_call: NA
cdr3_aa: CASSQEAGEQYF
cdr3_nt: TGCGCCAGCAGCCAAGAAGCGGGCGAACAGTACTTC

j_call: TRBJ2-2
v_call: TRBV12-3/TRBV12-4
clone_size: NA
d_call: NA
cdr3_aa: CASSFQREAGELFF
cdr3_nt: TGTGCCAGCAGTTTCCAGAGGGAGGCCGGGGAGCTGTTTTTT

j_call: TRBJ2-1
v_call: TRBV29-1
clone_size: NA
d_call: NA
cdr3_aa: CSVEGAPGVSDEQFF
cdr3_nt: TGCAGCGTTGAAGGGGCGCCAGGGGTATCGGATGAGCAGTTCTTC

j_call: TRBJ2-7
v_call: TRBV29-1
clone_size: NA
d_call: NA
cdr3_aa: CSAKAAEQYF
cdr3_nt: TGCAGCGCAAAAGCGGCCGAGCAGTACTTC

j_call: TRBJ2-1
v_call: TRBV3-1
clone_size: many
d_call: NA
cdr3_aa: CASSPRRGSSYNEQFF
cdr3_nt: TGCGCCAGCAGCCCGCGTCGGGGTAGCTCCTACAATGAGCAGTTCTTC

j_call: TRBJ2-7
v_call: TRBV3-1
clone_size: many
d_call: TRBD1
cdr3_aa: CASSRRQGAYEQYF
cdr3_nt: TGTGCCAGCAGCCGACGACAGGGGGCCTACGAGCAGTACTTC

j_call: TRBJ1-4
v_call: TRBV25-1
clone_size: few
d_call: NA
cdr3_aa: CASGSSRGNEKLFF
cdr3_nt: TGTGCCAGCGGGTCATCACGGGGCAATGAAAAACTGTTTTTT

j_call: TRBJ2-3
v_call: TRBV20-1
clone_size: NA
d_call: TRBD2
cdr3_aa: CSASGLAGVTDTQYF
cdr3_nt: TGCAGTGCTAGCGGACTAGCGGGAGTAACAGATACGCAGTATTTT

j_call: TRBJ2-1
v_call: TRBV7-2
clone_size: NA
d_call: NA
cdr3_aa: CASSSRVGINHFQFF
cdr3_nt: TGTGCCAGCAGCAGTAGAGTCGGCATTAACCACTTCCAGTTCTTC

j_call: TRBJ1-1
v_call: TRBV3-1
clone_size: few
d_call: NA
cdr3_aa: CASSQGEVNTEAFF
cdr3_nt: TGTGCCAGCAGCCAAGGGGAGGTGAACACTGAAGCTTTCTTT

j_call: TRBJ1-4
v_call: TRBV20-1
clone_size: NA
d_call: TRBD1
cdr3_aa: CSATQGTNEKLFF
cdr3_nt: TGCAGTGCTACACAGGGGACTAATGAAAAACTGTTTTTT

j_call: TRBJ1-2
v_call: TRBV25-1
clone_size: few
d_call: NA
cdr3_aa: CASSEPGPSVSNYGYTF
cdr3_nt: TGTGCCAGCAGTGAACCGGGACCGTCGGTATCTAACTATGGCTACACCTTC

j_call: TRBJ1-3
v_call: TRBV20-1
clone_size: few
d_call: NA
cdr3_aa: CSARSSTLSGNTIYF
cdr3_nt: TGCAGTGCTAGATCGTCGACCCTCTCTGGAAACACCATATATTTT

j_call: TRBJ2-1
v_call: TRBV18
clone_size: NA
d_call: NA
cdr3_aa: CASSLMEIARSTYNEQFF
cdr3_nt: TGTGCCAGCTCACTCATGGAGATTGCGAGGAGCACCTACAATGAGCAGTTCTTC

j_call: TRBJ2-7
v_call: TRBV6-2/TRBV6-3
clone_size: few
d_call: NA
cdr3_aa: CASSYSNYEQYF
cdr3_nt: TGTGCCAGCAGTTACTCTAACTACGAGCAGTACTTC

j_call: TRBJ1-2
v_call: TRBV12-3/TRBV12-4
clone_size: once
d_call: NA
cdr3_aa: CASSSTEIPYGYTF
cdr3_nt: TGTGCCAGCAGTTCGACAGAGATACCCTATGGCTACACCTTC

j_call: TRBJ1-4
v_call: TRBV25-1
clone_size: few
d_call: TRBD1
cdr3_aa: CASSASGTGDEKLFF
cdr3_nt: TGTGCCAGCAGTGCTTCCGGGACAGGGGATGAAAAACTGTTTTTT

j_call: TRBJ2-3
v_call: TRBV14
clone_size: few
d_call: TRBD1
cdr3_aa: CASSQVQGLVTDTQYF
cdr3_nt: TGTGCCAGCAGCCAAGTACAGGGGTTGGTCACAGATACGCAGTATTTT

j_call: TRBJ1-4
v_call: TRBV7-9
clone_size: NA
d_call: TRBD1
cdr3_aa: CASSTTGTGSEKLFF
cdr3_nt: TGTGCCAGCAGCACTACCGGGACAGGGAGCGAAAAACTGTTTTTT

j_call: TRBJ1-4
v_call: TRBV6-1
clone_size: NA
d_call: TRBD1
cdr3_aa: CASSEIGQAWKLFF
cdr3_nt: TGTGCCAGCAGTGAAATCGGACAGGCCTGGAAACTGTTTTTT

j_call: TRBJ2-3
v_call: TRBV6-1
clone_size: NA
d_call: NA
cdr3_aa: CASKAVSTDTQYF
cdr3_nt: TGTGCCAGCAAGGCGGTTAGCACAGATACGCAGTATTTT

j_call: TRBJ2-7
v_call: TRBV6-6
clone_size: NA
d_call: NA
cdr3_aa: CASSWGEPTGEQYF
cdr3_nt: TGTGCCAGCAGTTGGGGCGAACCGACAGGCGAGCAGTACTTC

j_call: TRBJ2-3
v_call: TRBV29-1
clone_size: NA
d_call: NA
cdr3_aa: CSVRDGLSTDTQYF
cdr3_nt: TGCAGCGTTAGGGACGGATTAAGCACAGATACGCAGTATTTT

j_call: TRBJ2-5
v_call: TRBV6-2/TRBV6-3
clone_size: NA
d_call: TRBD2
cdr3_aa: CAIRDYPKEQYF
cdr3_nt: TGTGCCATCCGGGACTACCCTAAGGAGCAGTACTTC

j_call: TRBJ1-4
v_call: TRBV10-3
clone_size: few
d_call: NA
cdr3_aa: CAISEPGQQEKLFF
cdr3_nt: TGTGCCATCAGTGAGCCCGGGCAACAGGAAAAACTGTTTTTT